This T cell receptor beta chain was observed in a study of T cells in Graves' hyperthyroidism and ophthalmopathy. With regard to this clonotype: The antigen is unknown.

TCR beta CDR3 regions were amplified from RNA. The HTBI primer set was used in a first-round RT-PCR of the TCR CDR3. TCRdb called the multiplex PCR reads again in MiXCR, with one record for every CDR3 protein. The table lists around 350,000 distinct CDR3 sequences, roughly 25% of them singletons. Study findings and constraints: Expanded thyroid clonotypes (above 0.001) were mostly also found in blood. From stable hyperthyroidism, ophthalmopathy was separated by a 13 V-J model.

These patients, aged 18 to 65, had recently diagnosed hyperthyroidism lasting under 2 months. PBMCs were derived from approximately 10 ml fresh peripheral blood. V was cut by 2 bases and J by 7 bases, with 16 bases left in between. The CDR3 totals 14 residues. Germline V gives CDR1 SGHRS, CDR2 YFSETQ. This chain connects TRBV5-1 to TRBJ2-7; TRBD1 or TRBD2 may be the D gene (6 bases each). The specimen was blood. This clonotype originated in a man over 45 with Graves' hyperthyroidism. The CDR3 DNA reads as TGCGCCAGCAGCTTTGATAGCGGCCAGGGGGAGCAGTACTTC. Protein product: CASSFDSGQGEQYF.